This T cell receptor (beta chain) was captured in a study of CD8 T cells in Susac syndrome. Random hexamers were used to reverse transcribe the RNA input (about 0.5 to 1 ug). Coverage of TCR beta CDR3 amplification by immunoSEQ multiplex PCR extended to 54 Vbeta and 13 Jbeta. TCRdb re-analysed the immunoSEQ multiplex PCR reads in MiXCR, keeping a single row per CDR3 protein. The sample includes some 300,000 distinct CDR3 sequences, around 91% of them seen just once. CDR1 and CDR2 (germline): DFQATT, SNEGSKA (reference sequence). The CDR3 has 13 amino acids. V lost 0 bases and J lost 0, with 5 bases in between. The authors sequenced TCR beta from blood CD8+ and CD4+ T cells.

The sample comprised CD8+ T cells from PBMCs. The receptor was isolated from a human donor with multiple sclerosis. The chain combines TRBV20-1 with TRBJ1-1; D gene unclear. In DNA form, the CDR3 reads TGCAGTGCTAGAGATGGCCTGAACACTGAAGCTTTCTTT. Its translation: CSARDGLNTEAFF.